The entry that follows covers one T cell receptor beta chain sequence. Its antigen is unknown. This specimen belongs to a study of beta chain features in type 1 diabetes. Whole-study findings and limits: In every one of the four CD4+ subsets, TCRB CDR3s were moderately but significantly shorter in Type 1 diabetes patients.

V lost 6 bases, J lost 4 bases, and 9 bases lay in between. The germline gives CDR1 SGHVS, CDR2 FQNEAQ. The CDR3 sequence is 13 residues long. Investigators reverse transcribed all isolated RNA, so they sequenced expressed TCRB transcripts. This table comes from immunoSEQ multiplex PCR, and its TCRdb copy is limited to in-frame clones, with some not included. The table shows nearly 350,000 clones, with roughly a tenth occurring only once. Specimen: central memory CD4+ T cells from blood. The TCR originated in a man aged 25 to 40 with type 1 diabetes. The rearrangement uses TRBV7-8 and TRBJ2-2, with D possibly being TRBD1 (5 bases). The CDR3 bases are TGTGCCAGCAGACGCGACAGCACCGGGGAGCTGTTTTTT. The encoded protein is CASRRDSTGELFF. The variable domain in full, completed from reference TRBV7-8 and TRBJ2-2, reads GAGVSQSPRYKVAKRGQDVALRCDPISGHVSLFWYQQALGQGPEFLTYFQNEAQLDKSGLPSDRFFAERPEGSVSTLKIQRTQQEDSAVYLCASRRDSTGELFFGEGSRLTVL.